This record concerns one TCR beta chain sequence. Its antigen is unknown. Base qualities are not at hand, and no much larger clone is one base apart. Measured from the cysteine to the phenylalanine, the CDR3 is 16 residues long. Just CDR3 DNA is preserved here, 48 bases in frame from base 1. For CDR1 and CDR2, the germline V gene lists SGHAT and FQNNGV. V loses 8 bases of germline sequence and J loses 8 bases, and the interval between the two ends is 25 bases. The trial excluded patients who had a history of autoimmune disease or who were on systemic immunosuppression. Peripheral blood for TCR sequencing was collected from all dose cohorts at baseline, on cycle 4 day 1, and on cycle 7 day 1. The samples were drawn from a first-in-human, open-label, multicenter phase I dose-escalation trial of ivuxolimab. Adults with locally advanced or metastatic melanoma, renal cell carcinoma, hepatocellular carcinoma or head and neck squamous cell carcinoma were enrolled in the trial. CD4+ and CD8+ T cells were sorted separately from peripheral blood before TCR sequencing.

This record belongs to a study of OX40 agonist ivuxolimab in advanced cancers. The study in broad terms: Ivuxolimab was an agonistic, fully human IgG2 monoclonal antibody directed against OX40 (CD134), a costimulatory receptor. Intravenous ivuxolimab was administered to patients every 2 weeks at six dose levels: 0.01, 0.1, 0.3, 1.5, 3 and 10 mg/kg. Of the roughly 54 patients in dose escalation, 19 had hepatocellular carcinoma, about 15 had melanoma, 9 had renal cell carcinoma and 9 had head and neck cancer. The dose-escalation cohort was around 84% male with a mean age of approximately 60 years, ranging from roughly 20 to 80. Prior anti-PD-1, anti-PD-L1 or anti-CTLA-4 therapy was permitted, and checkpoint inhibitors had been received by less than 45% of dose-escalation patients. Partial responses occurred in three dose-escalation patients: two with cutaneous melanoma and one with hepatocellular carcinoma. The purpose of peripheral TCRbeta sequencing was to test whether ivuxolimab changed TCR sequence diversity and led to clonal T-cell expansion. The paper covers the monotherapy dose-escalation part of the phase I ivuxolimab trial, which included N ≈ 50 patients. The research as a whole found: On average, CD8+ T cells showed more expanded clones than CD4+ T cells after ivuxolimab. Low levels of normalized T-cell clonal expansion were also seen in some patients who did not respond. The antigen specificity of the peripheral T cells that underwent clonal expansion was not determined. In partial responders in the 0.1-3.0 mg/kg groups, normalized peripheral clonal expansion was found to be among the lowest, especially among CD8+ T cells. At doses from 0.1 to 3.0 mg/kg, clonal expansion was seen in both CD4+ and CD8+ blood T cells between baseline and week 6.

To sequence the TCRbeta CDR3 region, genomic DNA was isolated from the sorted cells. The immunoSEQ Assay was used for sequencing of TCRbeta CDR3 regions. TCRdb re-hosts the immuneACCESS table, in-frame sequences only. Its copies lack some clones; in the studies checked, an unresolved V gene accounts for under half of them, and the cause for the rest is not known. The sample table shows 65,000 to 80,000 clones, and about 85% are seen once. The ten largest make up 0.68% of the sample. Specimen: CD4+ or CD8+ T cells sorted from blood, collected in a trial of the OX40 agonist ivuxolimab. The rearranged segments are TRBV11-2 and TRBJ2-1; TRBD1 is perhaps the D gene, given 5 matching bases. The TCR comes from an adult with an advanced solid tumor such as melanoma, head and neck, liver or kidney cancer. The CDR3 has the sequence CASLSLRAGNRYEQFF. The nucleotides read TGTGCCAGCCTATCCCTCAGGGCAGGGAATCGGTATGAGCAGTTCTTC.